This T cell receptor beta chain is from a study of blood T cell repertoires in COVID-19. The CDR3 has 17 residues. Between the trimmed V and J ends, which lost 1 base and 0 bases, there was a span of 12 bases. Germline lookup yields CDR1 SGHTA and CDR2 FQGNSA. Profiling relied on immunoSEQ multiplex PCR, and the TCRdb table lists in-frame clones only, not all of them. Of 140,000 or so clones in the sample, about 83% were seen once. This rearrangement joins TRBV7-2 to TRBJ2-2; the D gene is possibly TRBD2 (6 bases). Sequencing was performed on PBMCs or T cells enriched from blood (not recorded which). The receptor comes from a woman aged 45-59 years with acute COVID-19. CDR3 coding DNA: TGTGCCAGCAGCTTAGATTTAGCGGTAGCGAACACCGGGGAGCTGTTTTTT. Translation: CASSLDLAVANTGELFF. Full variable domain (rest looked up from reference TRBV7-2 and TRBJ2-2): GAGVSQSPSNKVTEKGKDVELRCDPISGHTALYWYRQSLGQGLEFLIYFQGNSAPDKSGLPSDRFSAERTGGSVSTLTIQRTQQEDSAVYLCASSLDLAVANTGELFFGEGSRLTVL.